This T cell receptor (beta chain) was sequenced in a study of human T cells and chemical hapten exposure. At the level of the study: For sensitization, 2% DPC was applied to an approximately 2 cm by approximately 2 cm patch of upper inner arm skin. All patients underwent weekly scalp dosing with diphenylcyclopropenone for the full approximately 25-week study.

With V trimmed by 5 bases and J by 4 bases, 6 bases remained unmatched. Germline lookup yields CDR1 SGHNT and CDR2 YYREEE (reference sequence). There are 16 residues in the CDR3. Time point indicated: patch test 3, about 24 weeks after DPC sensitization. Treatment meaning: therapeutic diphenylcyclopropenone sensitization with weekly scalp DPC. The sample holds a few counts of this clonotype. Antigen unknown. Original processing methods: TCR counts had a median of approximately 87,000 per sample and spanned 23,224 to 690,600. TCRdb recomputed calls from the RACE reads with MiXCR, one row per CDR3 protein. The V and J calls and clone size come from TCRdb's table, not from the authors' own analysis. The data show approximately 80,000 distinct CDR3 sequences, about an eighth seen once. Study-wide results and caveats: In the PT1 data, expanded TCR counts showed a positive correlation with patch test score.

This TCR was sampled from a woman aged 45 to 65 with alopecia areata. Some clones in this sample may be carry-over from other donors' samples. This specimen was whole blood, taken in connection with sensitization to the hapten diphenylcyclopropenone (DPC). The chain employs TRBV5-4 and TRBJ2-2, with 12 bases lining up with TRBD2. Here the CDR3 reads CASSPGLAGITGELFF. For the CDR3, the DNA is TGTGCCAGCAGTCCTGGACTAGCGGGGATCACCGGGGAGCTGTTTTTT.